A single TCR beta chain is shown here with its context. This sample was included in a study of blood T cell repertoires in COVID-19. Overall study context: Donors in the United States, Italy and Spain gave samples during acute or convalescent COVID-19. PBMCs, B-cell-depleted T cells, or T cells provided the cDNA or gDNA that made up the material.

Per the study methods: Amplified reference gene primers provided the basis for estimating nucleated cell counts. Using immunoSEQ multiplex PCR, the repertoire was profiled, and TCRdb retains in-frame clones only, with some absent. D and trimming come from the DNA, and the V and J calls and clone size come from that table. This sample yields some 69,000 clones, of which roughly nine tenths are seen a single time; 4.5% to 5% belongs to the top ten. CDR1 and CDR2 (germline): SGHRS, YFSETQ. The CDR3 loop spans 16 amino acids. J was trimmed by 1 base and V by 7 bases; bases with no gene match: 14. Sequences were obtained from peripheral blood. This clonotype originated in a woman in her fifties or sixties with active COVID-19. The J gene is TRBJ2-7, the V gene TRBV5-1; 7 positions match TRBD2. The CDR3 region has the DNA TGCGCCAGCGGAGCGGGACCGGGGAGGGATTCCTACGAGCAGTACTTC. This sequence encodes CASGAGPGRDSYEQYF.